This entry lists 29 T cell receptor beta chains sequenced from one sample in a study of blood T cell repertoires in COVID-19. The method was immunoSEQ multiplex PCR; TCRdb's version includes in-frame clones alone and lacks a portion of them. The sample holds hundreds of thousands of clones, 75% to 90% seen once. Sequencing was carried out using peripheral blood. All receptors come from a man aged 35 to 55 with acute or convalescent COVID-19.

This clone turned up a few times. V is TRBV5-1 and J is TRBJ1-5; maybe TRBD1 (5 bases). The CDR3 is 15 amino acids. CDR1 and CDR2 from the germline V gene are SGHRS and YFSETQ. The ends were cut back, 4 bases at V and 5 bases at J, with 16 bases in the middle. The CDR3 nucleotides read TGCGCCAGCAGCGCAGGGCCCCGTAAAGATCAGCCCCAGCATTTT. Translated, it gives CASSAGPRKDQPQHF.

The V call is TRBV24-1, the J call TRBJ2-7; D remains ambiguous. Looked up from germline, CDR1 is KGHDR and CDR2 is SFDVKD. With 4 bases removed from V and 0 bases from J, the gap between germline ends came to 12 bases. CDR3 length: 15 residues. The CDR3, as DNA: TGTGCCACCAGTGAGTCTTACATATGCTCCTACGAGCAGTACTTC. It specifies CATSESYICSYEQYF.

V usage is TRBV6-5 and J usage is TRBJ1-1; 7 bases agree with TRBD1. This CDR3 has 14 residues. V shed 7 bases, J shed 8 bases, and the junction held 13 bases outside the gene matches. Germline V gene data show CDR1 as MNHEY and CDR2 as SVGAGI. The CDR3 protein is CASKLFSGTAEAFF. In nucleotides, the CDR3 is TGTGCCAGCAAACTCTTTTCCGGGACAGCAGAAGCTTTCTTT.

This chain uses TRBV16 with TRBJ1-2; D uncertain. Germline V gene lookup returns CDR1 KGHSY and CDR2 FQNENV. The CDR3 is 15 amino acids. Trimming cost V 0 bases and J 5 bases, with 13 bases left between them. The CDR3 reads CASSQSRVSFYGYTF. The CDR3 DNA reads TGTGCCAGCAGCCAATCGAGGGTATCCTTTTATGGCTACACCTTC. The whole variable domain, filled in from reference TRBV16 and TRBJ1-2, reads GEEVAQTPKHLVRGEGQKAKLYCAPIKGHSYVFWYQQVLKNEFKFLISFQNENVFDETGMPKERFSAKCLPNSPCSLEIQATKLEDSAVYFCASSQSRVSFYGYTFGSGTRLTVV.

This clone was seen only once. This chain connects TRBV28 to TRBJ1-2, with unresolved D. V was pared by 5 bases and J by 0 bases, with 7 bases between. This CDR3 region has 13 residues. Germline V gene lookup returns CDR1 MDHEN and CDR2 SYDVKM. The CDR3 spells CASSPPANYGYTF. CDR3 DNA: TGTGCCAGCAGTCCCCCAGCTAACTATGGCTACACCTTC.

The V and J genes are TRBV25-1 and TRBJ2-7; 7 nucleotides agree with TRBD2. The CDR3 sequence is 16 residues long. In germline, CDR1 is MGHDK, CDR2 SYGVNS. V was clipped by 1 base and J by 1 base; unmatched bases: 7. CDR3 DNA: TGTGCCAGCAGTGAATTGAGGCCTAGCGGTTCCTACGAGCAGTACTTC. Residues: CASSELRPSGSYEQYF.

Only one count was recorded for this clone. The chain couples TRBV12-3 or TRBV12-4 to TRBJ1-1; D gene uncertain. Trimming pared 5 bases from V and 7 bases from J, leaving 14 bases between. The length of the CDR3 is 13 residues. DNA of the CDR3: TGTGCCAGCAGTCCGTTTAACCCCGGTGAAGCTTTCTTT. It yields the protein CASSPFNPGEAFF.

The chain carries TRBV7-2 and TRBJ1-1; 12 bases fit TRBD1. This CDR3 has 14 amino acids. Germline V gives CDR1 SGHTA, CDR2 FQGNSA. J lost 8 bases, V lost 4 bases, and 5 bases had no gene match. CDR3 nucleotides: TGTGCCAGCAGCTCTACGGGACAGGGGGCAGAAGCTTTCTTT. This translates into CASSSTGQGAEAFF.

This chain uses TRBV19 with TRBJ2-1; TRBD2 agrees at 10 bases. The length of the CDR3 is 15 residues. CDR1 and CDR2 (germline): LNHDA, SQIVND (reference sequence). J lost 3 bases, V lost 1 base, and 0 bases had no gene match. CDR3 DNA sequence: TGTGCCAGTAGTATAGCTAGCGGGAGCTACAATGAGCAGTTCTTC. Translation: CASSIASGSYNEQFF. Using reference TRBV19 and TRBJ2-1 for the parts outside the CDR3, the full variable domain is DGGITQSPKYLFRKEGQNVTLSCEQNLNHDAMYWYRQDPGQGLRLIYYSQIVNDFQKGDIAEGYSVSREKKESFPLTVTSAQKNPTAFYLCASSIASGSYNEQFFGPGTRLTVL.

The chain combines TRBV7-2 with TRBJ2-4; a possible D gene is TRBD2 (5 bases). Trimming stripped 1 base from V and 0 bases from J, with 10 bases between. From germline, CDR1 is SGHTA and CDR2 FQGNSA. CDR3 length: 16 amino acids. The CDR3 coding sequence is TGTGCCAGCAGCTTAGTGATAGGACTAGCCAAAAACATTCAGTACTTC. The encoded protein is CASSLVIGLAKNIQYF.

V gene TRBV30 combines with J gene TRBJ2-2, with D perhaps matching TRBD1 or TRBD2 (5 bases each). The germline V gene has CDR1 GTSNPN and CDR2 SVGIG (reference sequence). Trimming removed 8 bases from V and 4 bases from J, with 14 bases in between. This CDR3 spans 13 amino acids. The CDR3, as DNA: TGTGCCGGGGACGTTGGCCTCACCGGGGAGCTGTTTTTT. Translation gives CAGDVGLTGELFF.

This chain joins TRBV2 and TRBJ2-1; perhaps TRBD2 as D (6 bases). Germline CDR1 reads SNHLY; CDR2 reads FYNNEI. The CDR3 is 14 residues long. The ends were cut back, 1 base at V and 8 bases at J, with 12 bases in the middle. The CDR3 reads CASSEDSGRDEQFF. CDR3 DNA: TGTGCCAGCAGTGAAGATAGCGGTAGGGATGAGCAGTTCTTC.

V is TRBV9 and J is TRBJ2-1; 10 bases line up with TRBD1. The CDR3 extends over 15 amino acids. The germline V gene encodes CDR1 SGDLS and CDR2 YYNGEE. With V trimmed by 0 bases and J by 7 bases, 4 bases remained unmatched. CDR3 amino acids: CASSVEGDRGNEQFF. The CDR3 DNA reads TGTGCCAGCAGCGTAGAGGGGGACAGGGGAAATGAGCAGTTCTTC.

V gene TRBV25-1 combines with J gene TRBJ1-2; 8 nucleotides match TRBD1. CDR1 and CDR2 from the germline V gene are MGHDK and SYGVNS. V gave up 8 bases and J gave up 9 bases; unmatched junction bases: 5. CDR3 length equals 11 residues. In DNA form, the CDR3 reads TGTGCCAGCGCCGACAGGGGTAGCTACACCTTC. Translated, it gives CASADRGSYTF.

This clone was seen only once. V gene TRBV27 combines with J gene TRBJ2-1, with 10 bases that match TRBD2. The CDR3 loop spans 15 amino acids. Trimming removed 5 bases from V and 6 bases from J; junction bases left unmatched: 7. Germline loops: CDR1 MNHEY, CDR2 SMNVEV (reference sequence). The CDR3 reads CASSGTSEGGNEQFF. As DNA, the CDR3 is TGTGCCAGCAGTGGGACTAGCGAGGGAGGCAATGAGCAGTTCTTC.

This rearrangement joins TRBV7-2 to TRBJ1-4, with 8 bases identical to TRBD1. The CDR3 is 15 amino acids. Germline CDR1 is SGHTA and CDR2 is FQGNSA. The J segment lost 6 bases and the V segment lost 6 bases, leaving 9 bases of the junction unmatched. As DNA, the CDR3 is TGTGCCAGCAGTCAAAATACAGGGGGTGATGAAAAACTGTTTTTT. The encoded protein is CASSQNTGGDEKLFF.

This clone was seen just once. The chain joins TRBV6-6 to TRBJ2-7; 9 nucleotides match TRBD2. Trimming cost V 5 bases and J 2 bases; bases outside gene matches: 7. CDR3 length equals 15 residues. CDR1 MNHNY and CDR2 SVGAGI come from the germline V gene (reference sequence). CDR3 sequence (DNA): TGTGCCAGCAGTCTCCCGACTAGCGGAACCTACGAGCAGTACTTC. It encodes CASSLPTSGTYEQYF.

The gene calls are TRBV11-2 and TRBJ1-1; unclear D gene. CDR3 size: 11 residues. Germline V CDR1 and CDR2: SGHAT, FQNNGV. The V end lost 3 bases, the J end lost 6 bases, and 5 bases lay between the germline ends. The CDR3 is CASSLHSEAFF. The CDR3 coding sequence is TGTGCCAGCAGCTTGCACTCTGAAGCTTTCTTT.

The rearrangement joins TRBV6-4 to TRBJ1-5, with TRBD1 matching 9 bases. Germline V gene sequence: CDR1 MRHNA, CDR2 SNTAGT. The length of the CDR3 is 15 residues. With 6 bases clipped from V and 0 bases from J, the junction kept 3 bases outside the gene matches. The CDR3 DNA sequence: TGTGCCAGCAGGGGACAGGGCTCTAGCAATCAGCCCCAGCATTTT. This sequence encodes CASRGQGSSNQPQHF.

This chain connects TRBV5-4 to TRBJ2-3; 9 bases match TRBD2. The V gene's germline CDR1 is SGHNT and CDR2 YYREEE (reference sequence). This CDR3 has 15 residues. J was trimmed by 0 bases and V by 6 bases; bases with no gene match: 5. The CDR3 is CASTSSGTSTDTQYF. CDR3 coding DNA: TGTGCCAGCACCTCTAGCGGGACTAGCACAGATACGCAGTATTTT.

The chain joins TRBV2 to TRBJ1-6, with D unresolved. This CDR3 is 15 amino acids long. CDR1 is SNHLY, CDR2 FYNNEI, per germline. Trimming pared 5 bases from V and 0 bases from J, leaving 8 bases between. The CDR3, as DNA: TGTGCCAGCAGTACGGGGAGCTCCTATAATTCACCCCTCCACTTT. Encoded protein: CASSTGSSYNSPLHF.

The rearrangement joins TRBV6-5 to TRBJ1-3; D may be TRBD1 (6 bases). The CDR3 is 14 residues long. Germline CDR1 reads MNHEY; CDR2 reads SVGAGI. The ends were cut back, 3 bases at V and 4 bases at J, with 10 bases in the middle. CDR3 DNA: TGTGCCAGCAGTTATCAGCAGGGGGGAAACACCATATATTTT. Amino acid sequence: CASSYQQGGNTIYF.

The V and J genes are TRBV2 and TRBJ2-2; no definite D call. The CDR3 contains 15 residues. The germline CDR1 and CDR2 sequences are SNHLY and FYNNEI. V shed 4 bases and J shed 6 bases, with 15 bases lying between them. The CDR3 region is CASSGFQRRAGELFF. In DNA form, the CDR3 reads TGTGCCAGCAGTGGGTTCCAGCGACGGGCCGGGGAGCTGTTTTTT.

This CDR3 reads CASSQDPGGMGWANVLTF. The CDR3 nucleotides read TGCGCCAGCAGCCAAGATCCGGGAGGGATGGGATGGGCCAACGTCCTGACTTTC. The chain carries TRBV4-3 and TRBJ2-6; 8 nucleotides match TRBD2. J was trimmed by 5 bases and V by 0 bases; bases with no gene match: 9. The V gene's germline CDR1 is LGHNA and CDR2 YSLEER. CDR3 length equals 18 residues.

This chain connects TRBV2 to TRBJ1-1, with D tentatively TRBD1 (5 bases). The CDR3 runs 15 residues. Trimming cost V 1 base and J 6 bases, with 15 bases left between them. The germline gives CDR1 SNHLY, CDR2 FYNNEI. CDR3 nucleotide sequence: TGTGCCAGCAGTGAAGGATGGGGGGAGCGGGCTGAAGCTTTCTTT. This translates into CASSEGWGERAEAFF.

This CDR3 reads CASSSGTSSTDTQYF. In nucleotides, the CDR3 is TGTGCCAGCAGCTCCGGGACTTCAAGCACAGATACGCAGTATTTT. The chain combines TRBV5-4 with TRBJ2-3, with D possibly being TRBD2 (6 bases). V lost 3 bases, J lost 0 bases, and 11 bases lay in between. Germline V CDR1 and CDR2: SGHNT, YYREEE (reference sequence). CDR3 length: 15 residues.

This clone was recorded many times. This chain joins TRBV3-1 (or the pseudogene TRBV3-2) and TRBJ1-1; the match to TRBD1 covers 9 bases. V was clipped by 3 bases and J by 5 bases; unmatched bases: 4. This CDR3 has 14 residues. CDR1 is LGHDT and CDR2 is YNNKEL in the germline V gene (reference sequence). The CDR3 nucleotides are TGTGCCAGCAGCCAGAGGGACAGGGTGACTGAAGCTTTCTTT. It specifies CASSQRDRVTEAFF.

This clone was detected only once. This sequence joins TRBV15 and TRBJ2-7; D not certain. This CDR3 has 14 amino acids. Germline V gene data show CDR1 as LNHNV and CDR2 as YYDKDF (reference sequence). Trimming removed 1 base at V and 6 bases at J, with 13 bases between. The CDR3 nucleotides read TGTGCCACCAGCAGAGTCTTTTCCCAAGCCGAGCAGTACTTC. This gives the protein CATSRVFSQAEQYF.

This clone was recorded a few times. This chain joins TRBV7-2 and TRBJ2-5, with 8 bases aligning to TRBD2. The CDR3 totals 15 residues. Germline V CDR1 and CDR2: SGHTA, FQGNSA. V gave up 6 bases and J gave up 0 bases; unmatched junction bases: 6. The CDR3 loop is CASSRTSSHQETQYF. CDR3 nucleotide sequence: TGTGCCAGCAGTAGGACTAGCAGCCACCAAGAGACCCAGTACTTC.